A selection of T cell receptor beta chains follows, all from one sample in a study of shared clonotypes between healthy human individuals. Sequencing was performed with immunoSEQ multiplex PCR; in TCRdb, only in-frame clones are kept and a portion is missing. The sample yields around 2.5 million clones, 90% to 95% seen once. The source material was naive CD4+ T cells from PBMCs. These receptors all come from a young man in good health. Some clones in this sample may be carry-over from other donors' samples. The CDR3 runs from the conserved cysteine through the conserved F or W. Each record gives: clone size, J gene, V gene, D gene, CDR3 DNA, CDR3 protein. D genes are given only for firm matches. Clone size is given for some rows only: seen once, a few or many times, or a class if the clone is expanded.

>NA|TRBJ2-1|TRBV5-4|NA
TGTGCCAGCAGCTTGTTGGGACGCAGGAATGAGCAGTTCTTC
CASSLLGRRNEQFF
>NA|TRBJ2-1|TRBV6-4|TRBD2
TGTGCCAGCAGCTCCGGGACTAGCGGGACTAATGAGCAGTTCTTC
CASSSGTSGTNEQFF
>NA|TRBJ2-2|TRBV15|TRBD2
TGTGCCACCAGCACCAATAGCGGGGCTGGTACCGGGGAGCTGTTTTTT
CATSTNSGAGTGELFF
>NA|TRBJ2-5|TRBV7-3|TRBD2
TGTGCCAGCAGCCCAGGACTAGCGGGAGTGTCCCAGTACTTC
CASSPGLAGVSQYF
>NA|TRBJ2-7|TRBV9|TRBD2
TGTGCCAGCAGCGCACTAGCGGAGATCTCCTACGAGCAGTACTTC
CASSALAEISYEQYF
>once|TRBJ2-5|TRBV5-1|TRBD2
TGCGCCAGCAGCCTGCCTAGCGGGAGTATAGAGACCCAGTACTTC
CASSLPSGSIETQYF
>NA|TRBJ2-1|TRBV6-5|TRBD1
TGTGCCAGCACCCCACCGGGACAGGGGAACAATGAGCAGTTCTTC
CASTPPGQGNNEQFF
>NA|TRBJ2-1|TRBV30|NA
TGTGCCTGGAGTTCCCCCTACAATGAGCAGTTCTTC
CAWSSPYNEQFF
>few|TRBJ1-1|TRBV2|NA
TGTGCCAGTGTCTCGCAGGGCTCAACTGAAGCTTTCTTT
CASVSQGSTEAFF
>NA|TRBJ2-7|TRBV5-4|NA
TGTGCCAGCAGCTTGGGGGCCAGGGAGGCCTACGAGCAGTACTTC
CASSLGAREAYEQYF
>NA|TRBJ2-1|TRBV7-9|NA
TGTGCCAGCAGCTTACGGACGGAGGGCTATGAGCAGTTCTTC
CASSLRTEGYEQFF
>few|TRBJ1-5|TRBV7-2|NA
TGTGCCAGCAGCTTATCCAATCAGCCCCAGCATTTT
CASSLSNQPQHF
>NA|TRBJ2-7|TRBV7-9|NA
TGTGCCAGCAGCTATCCGTCGGGGTCCAAAAACTACGAGCAGTACTTC
CASSYPSGSKNYEQYF
>once|TRBJ2-3|TRBV7-3|TRBD2
TGTGCCAGCAGCTTAATAGCGGGAGGTGCAGATACGCAGTATTTT
CASSLIAGGADTQYF
>NA|TRBJ2-5|TRBV29-1|NA
TGCAGCGTTGCAGCGAACACGGGAGAGACCCAGTACTTC
CSVAANTGETQYF
>NA|TRBJ2-5|TRBV2|NA
TGTGCCAGCAGGGCTGTCCAGGGAGCTCGAGAGACCCAGTACTTC
CASRAVQGARETQYF
>NA|TRBJ1-2|TRBV19|NA
TGTGCCAGTACACAGGAGGACAGTTTTAGAGCTAACTATGGCTACACCTTC
CASTQEDSFRANYGYTF
>once|TRBJ1-4|TRBV21-1|NA
TGTGCCAGCAGCCCTCATCAGGGGGCCAGGGAAAAACTGTTTTTT
CASSPHQGAREKLFF
>NA|TRBJ2-7|TRBV5-1|TRBD1
TGCGCCAGCAGCTTAGACAGGGCCCGCTACGAGCAGTACTTC
CASSLDRARYEQYF
>NA|TRBJ1-2|TRBV5-1|NA
TGCGCCAGCAGCTCCAACGCTGGTGGCTACACCTTC
CASSSNAGGYTF
>NA|TRBJ2-1|TRBV5-8|TRBD2
TGTGCCAGCAGCTGGAGACTAGCCGGCGACAATGAGCAGTTCTTC
CASSWRLAGDNEQFF
>NA|TRBJ1-1|TRBV29-1|NA
TGCAGCGCCACTGAGAACACTGAAGCTTTCTTT
CSATENTEAFF
>NA|TRBJ2-1|TRBV11-3|NA
TGTGCCAGCAGCTCCAGCGGGCCGAGCGATGAGCAGTTCTTC
CASSSSGPSDEQFF
>NA|TRBJ2-7|TRBV28|TRBD2
TGTGCCAGCACCCCTAAGGTGGGCGGGAGCAACGAGCAGTACTTC
CASTPKVGGSNEQYF
>once|TRBJ1-5|TRBV28|NA
TGTGCCAGCAGTTTTAGGAGAAGGGCTAGCAATCAGCCCCAGCATTTT
CASSFRRRASNQPQHF
>NA|TRBJ1-3|TRBV25-1|NA
TGTGCCAGCAGCCCCACACTTGGAAACACCATATATTTT
CASSPTLGNTIYF
>NA|TRBJ2-1|TRBV2|TRBD2
TGTGCCAGCTCGAGGACTAGCGGGAGGTCCAATGAGCAGTTCTTC
CASSRTSGRSNEQFF
>NA|TRBJ1-4|TRBV4-2|NA
TGTGCCAGCAGCCAAGATATGCCAGATGCAACTAATGAAAAACTGTTTTTT
CASSQDMPDATNEKLFF
>NA|TRBJ2-1|TRBV7-3|NA
TGTGCCAGCAGCTTAATAGGAACTAGCGAGCAGTTCTTC
CASSLIGTSEQFF
>NA|TRBJ2-3|TRBV5-1|NA
TGCGCCAGCAGCCCTAGCACGGGTGGGGGCACAGATACGCAGTATTTT
CASSPSTGGGTDTQYF
>NA|TRBJ1-4|TRBV11-3|NA
TGTGCCAGCAGCGATAGATTAGGGCGGAATGAAAAACTGTTTTTT
CASSDRLGRNEKLFF
>NA|TRBJ1-1|TRBV14|NA
TGTGCCAGCAGCTGGGACATCAGTACTGAAGCTTTCTTT
CASSWDISTEAFF
>NA|TRBJ1-2|TRBV12-5|NA
TGTGCTAGTGGTTCCAATTCCTATGGCTACACCTTC
CASGSNSYGYTF
>NA|TRBJ2-1|TRBV6-1|TRBD1
TGTGCCACCAAACCTACAGGGGTGGCCTACAATGAGCAGTTCTTC
CATKPTGVAYNEQFF
>once|TRBJ1-2|TRBV25-1|NA
TGTGCCAGCAGTGCGTCTCAGGGCTCGGCTCGATCCTATGGCTACACCTTC
CASSASQGSARSYGYTF
>once|TRBJ1-5|TRBV5-8|NA
TGTGCCAGCAGCTCTCAGTCCGGACATAGCAATCAGCCCCAGCATTTT
CASSSQSGHSNQPQHF
>once|TRBJ2-3|TRBV5-4|TRBD2
TGTGCCAGCAGCACCGGACTAGCGGGACTCACAGATACGCAGTATTTT
CASSTGLAGLTDTQYF
>few|TRBJ1-4|TRBV5-1|TRBD1
TGCGCCAGCAGCCTCGGGACAGCTAATGAAAAACTGTTTTTT
CASSLGTANEKLFF
>NA|TRBJ2-3|TRBV5-6|TRBD2
TGTGCCAGCAGCGCGAGGTCTAGCGGGAGAGATACGCAGTATTTT
CASSARSSGRDTQYF
>NA|TRBJ2-7|TRBV7-2|NA
TGTGCCAGCAGCTTAGCTAGCGGCGATTACGAGCAGTACTTC
CASSLASGDYEQYF
>NA|TRBJ1-1|TRBV5-1|NA
TGCGCCAGCAGCTTGGCCCAGGGGAGCACTGAAGCTTTCTTT
CASSLAQGSTEAFF
>NA|TRBJ1-5|TRBV4-1|NA
TGCGCCAGCAGCCAAGAGGGAGACGGATCGAGGCCCCAGCATTTT
CASSQEGDGSRPQHF
>once|TRBJ2-1|TRBV19|NA
TGTGCCAGTAGTATAGCGACTACAAGGATGTACAATGAGCAGTTCTTC
CASSIATTRMYNEQFF
>NA|TRBJ2-1|TRBV6-1|TRBD2
TGTGCCAGCAGTGAACGCCCGCTGACCGGTAGCGGGAGGCAGTTCTTC
CASSERPLTGSGRQFF
>NA|TRBJ1-1|TRBV10-2|NA
TGCGCCAGCGTGCGGGGCAGGAACACTGAAGCTTTCTTT
CASVRGRNTEAFF